This T cell receptor (beta chain) was documented in a study of metastatic and nonmetastatic thyroid tumors. Overall study context: For malignant and benign thyroid patients, tumor or nodule tissue and blood were the sources whose repertoires were compared.

Per the study methods: The study built a papillary thyroid cancer distant-metastasis classifier from CDR3 differences across clinicopathological groups. TCRdb re-called the PCR reads through MiXCR. The authors' filters were not applied to this entry. The table includes approximately 42,000 clones, approximately 25% detected once. In regard to this clone: The antigen remains unidentified.

Overall study results and limits: Reports indicated that malignant thyroid tumors showed significantly higher TCR beta diversity than benign nodules did, in blood and tumor.

V was trimmed by 4 bases and J by 3 bases, leaving 16 bases between them. The CDR3 spans 15 residues. Germline CDR1 and CDR2: SGHRS and YFSETQ. No patient had received any treatment before thyroid surgery. The sequencing input was tumor tissue. The sequence was obtained from a female donor with papillary thyroid cancer or a benign thyroid nodule (not recorded which). Some clones in this sample may be carry-over from other donors' samples. The rearrangement links TRBV5-1 to TRBJ1-2; no clear D. The CDR3 coding sequence is TGCGCCAGCAGCGGGGATCGCGGATGGGACTATGGCTACACCTTC. Residues: CASSGDRGWDYGYTF.